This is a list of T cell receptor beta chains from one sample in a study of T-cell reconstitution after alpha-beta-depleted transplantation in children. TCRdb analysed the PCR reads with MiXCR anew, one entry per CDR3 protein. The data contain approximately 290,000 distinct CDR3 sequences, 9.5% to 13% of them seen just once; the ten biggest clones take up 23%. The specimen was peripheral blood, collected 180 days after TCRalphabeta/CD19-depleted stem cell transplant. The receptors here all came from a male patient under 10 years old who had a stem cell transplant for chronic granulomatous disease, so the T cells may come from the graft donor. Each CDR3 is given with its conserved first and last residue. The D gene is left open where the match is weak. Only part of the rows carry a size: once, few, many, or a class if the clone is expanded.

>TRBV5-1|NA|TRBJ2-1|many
CASSGGNAGPNNEQFF
TGCGCCAGCAGCGGGGGCAACGCGGGGCCTAACAATGAGCAGTTCTTC
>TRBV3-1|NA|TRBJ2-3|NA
CASSHWTSRDTQYF
TGTGCCAGCAGCCATTGGACCAGTCGCGATACGCAGTATTTT
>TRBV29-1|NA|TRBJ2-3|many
CSVVDRGSTDTQYF
TGCAGCGTTGTAGATCGCGGGAGCACAGATACGCAGTATTTT
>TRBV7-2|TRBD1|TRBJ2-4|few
CASSFTSGGVGIQYF
TGTGCCAGCAGCTTTACTTCAGGGGGAGTGGGTATTCAGTACTTC
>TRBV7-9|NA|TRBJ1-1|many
CASSLIGAVTEAFF
TGTGCCAGCAGCTTAATAGGGGCGGTCACTGAAGCTTTCTTT
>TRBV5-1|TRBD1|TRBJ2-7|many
CASSPRPTGISYEQYF
TGCGCCAGCAGCCCCCGCCCGACAGGGATATCCTACGAGCAGTACTTC
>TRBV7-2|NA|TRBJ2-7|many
CASSLDDNHNLYEQYF
TGTGCCAGCAGCTTAGATGACAACCACAACCTTTACGAGCAGTACTTC
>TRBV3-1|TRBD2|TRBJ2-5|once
CATSQVWLPAGRQETQYF
TGTGCCACCAGCCAAGTTTGGTTGCCAGCGGGGAGACAAGAGACCCAGTACTTC
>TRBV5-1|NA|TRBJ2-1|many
CASSPIDRSEQFF
TGCGCCAGCAGCCCGATCGATCGATCTGAGCAGTTCTTC
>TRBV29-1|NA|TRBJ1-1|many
CSVEPSGTEAFF
TGCAGCGTTGAACCGTCCGGGACTGAAGCTTTCTTT
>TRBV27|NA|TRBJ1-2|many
CASSPTEGGYGYTF
TGTGCCAGCAGTCCGACGGAGGGGGGCTATGGCTACACCTTC
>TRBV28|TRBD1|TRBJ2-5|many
CASSYRGLQETQYF
TGTGCCAGCAGTTACAGGGGGCTCCAAGAGACCCAGTACTTC